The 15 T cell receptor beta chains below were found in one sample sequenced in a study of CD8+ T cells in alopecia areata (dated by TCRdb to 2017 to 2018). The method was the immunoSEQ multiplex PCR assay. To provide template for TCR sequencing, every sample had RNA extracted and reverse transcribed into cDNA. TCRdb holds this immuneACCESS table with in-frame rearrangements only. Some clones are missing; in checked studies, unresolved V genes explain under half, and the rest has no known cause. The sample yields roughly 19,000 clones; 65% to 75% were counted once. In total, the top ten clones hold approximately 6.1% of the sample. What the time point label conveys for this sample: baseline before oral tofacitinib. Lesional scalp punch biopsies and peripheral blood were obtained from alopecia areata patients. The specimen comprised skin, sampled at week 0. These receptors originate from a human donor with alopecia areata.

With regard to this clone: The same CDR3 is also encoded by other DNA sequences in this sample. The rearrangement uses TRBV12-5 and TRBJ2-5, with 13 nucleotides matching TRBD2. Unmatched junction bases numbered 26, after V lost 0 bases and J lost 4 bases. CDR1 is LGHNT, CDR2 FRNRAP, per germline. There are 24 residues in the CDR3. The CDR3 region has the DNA TGTGCTAGTGGTTTGGTTTTGATAGGGGGACTAGCGGGGAGGGCGTCTGGGGAGCGAGAGACCCAGTACTTC. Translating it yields CASGLVLIGGLAGRASGERETQYF.

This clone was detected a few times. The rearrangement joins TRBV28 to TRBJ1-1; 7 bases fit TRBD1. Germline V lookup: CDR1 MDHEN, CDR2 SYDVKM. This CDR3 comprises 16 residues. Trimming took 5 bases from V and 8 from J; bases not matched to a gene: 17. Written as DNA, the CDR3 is TGTGCCAGCAGTCCTCTGACTGGGACAGTCGGGGGAGAAGCTTTCTTT. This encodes CASSPLTGTVGGEAFF.

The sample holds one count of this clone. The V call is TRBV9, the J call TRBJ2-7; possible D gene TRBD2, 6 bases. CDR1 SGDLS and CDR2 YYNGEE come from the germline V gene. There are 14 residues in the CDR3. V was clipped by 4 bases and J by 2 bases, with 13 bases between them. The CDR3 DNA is TGTGCCAGCAGCCCCGGGCGGGGAGCCTACGAGCAGTACTTC. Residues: CASSPGRGAYEQYF. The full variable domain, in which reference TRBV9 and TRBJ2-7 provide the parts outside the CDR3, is DSGVTQTPKHLITATGQRVTLRCSPRSGDLSVYWYQQSLDQGLQFLIQYYNGEERAKGNILERFSAQQFPDLHSELNLSSLELGDSALYFCASSPGRGAYEQYFGPGTRLTVT.

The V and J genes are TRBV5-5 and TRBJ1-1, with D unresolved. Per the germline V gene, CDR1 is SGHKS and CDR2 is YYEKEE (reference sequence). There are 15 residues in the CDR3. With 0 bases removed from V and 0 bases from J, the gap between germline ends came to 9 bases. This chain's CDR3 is CASSLGDPMNTEAFF. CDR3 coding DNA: TGTGCCAGCAGCTTGGGGGATCCAATGAACACTGAAGCTTTCTTT. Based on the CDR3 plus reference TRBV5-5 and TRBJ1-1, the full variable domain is DAGVTQSPTHLIKTRGQQVTLRCSPISGHKSVSWYQQVLGQGPQFIFQYYEKEERGRGNFPDRFSARQFPNYSSELNVNALLLGDSALYLCASSLGDPMNTEAFFGQGTRLTVV.

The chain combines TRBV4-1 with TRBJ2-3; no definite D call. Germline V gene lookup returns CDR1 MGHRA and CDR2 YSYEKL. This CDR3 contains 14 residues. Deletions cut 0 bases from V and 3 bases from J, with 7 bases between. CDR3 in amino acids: CASSQDTKTDTQYF. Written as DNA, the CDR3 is TGCGCCAGCAGCCAAGATACTAAAACAGATACGCAGTATTTT.

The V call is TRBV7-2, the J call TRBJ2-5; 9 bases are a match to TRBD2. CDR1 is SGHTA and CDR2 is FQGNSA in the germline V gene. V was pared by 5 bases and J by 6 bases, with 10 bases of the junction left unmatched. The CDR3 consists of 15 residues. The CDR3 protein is CASSPRRGGPKTQYF. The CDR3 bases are TGTGCCAGCAGCCCCCGGCGGGGGGGCCCGAAGACCCAGTACTTC.

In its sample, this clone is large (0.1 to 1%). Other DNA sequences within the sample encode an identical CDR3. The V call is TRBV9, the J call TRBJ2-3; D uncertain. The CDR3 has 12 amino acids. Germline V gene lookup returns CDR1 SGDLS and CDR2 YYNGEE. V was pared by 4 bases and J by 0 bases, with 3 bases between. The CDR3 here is CASSPSTDTQYF. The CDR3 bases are TGTGCCAGCAGCCCCAGCACAGATACGCAGTATTTT. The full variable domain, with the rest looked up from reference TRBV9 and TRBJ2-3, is DSGVTQTPKHLITATGQRVTLRCSPRSGDLSVYWYQQSLDQGLQFLIQYYNGEERAKGNILERFSAQQFPDLHSELNLSSLELGDSALYFCASSPSTDTQYFGPGTRLTVL.

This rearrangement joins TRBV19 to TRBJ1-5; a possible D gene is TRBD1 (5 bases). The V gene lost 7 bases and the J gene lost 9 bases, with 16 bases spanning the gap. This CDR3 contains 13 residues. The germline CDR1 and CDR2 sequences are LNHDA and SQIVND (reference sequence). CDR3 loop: CASNQGDLRPQHF. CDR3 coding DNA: TGTGCCAGTAACCAGGGAGACCTTAGGCCCCAGCATTTT.

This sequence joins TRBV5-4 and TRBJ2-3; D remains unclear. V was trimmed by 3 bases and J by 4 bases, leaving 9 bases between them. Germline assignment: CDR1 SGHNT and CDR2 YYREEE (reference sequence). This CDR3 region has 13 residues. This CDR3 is CASSSSEADTQYF. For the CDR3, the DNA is TGTGCCAGCAGCTCCTCCGAGGCAGATACGCAGTATTTT.

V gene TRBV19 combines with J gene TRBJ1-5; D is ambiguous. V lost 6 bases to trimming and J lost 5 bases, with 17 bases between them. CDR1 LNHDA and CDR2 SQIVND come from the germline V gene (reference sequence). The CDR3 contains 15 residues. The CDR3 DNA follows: TGTGCCAGTAGGACCTACCGGGCCTTTGATCAGCCCCAGCATTTT. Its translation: CASRTYRAFDQPQHF.

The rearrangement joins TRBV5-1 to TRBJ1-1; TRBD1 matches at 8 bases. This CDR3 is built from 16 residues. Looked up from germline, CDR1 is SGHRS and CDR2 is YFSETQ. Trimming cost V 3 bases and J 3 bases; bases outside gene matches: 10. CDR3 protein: CASSSVRGRLDTEAFF. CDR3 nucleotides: TGCGCCAGCAGCTCTGTCAGGGGGCGATTGGACACTGAAGCTTTCTTT.

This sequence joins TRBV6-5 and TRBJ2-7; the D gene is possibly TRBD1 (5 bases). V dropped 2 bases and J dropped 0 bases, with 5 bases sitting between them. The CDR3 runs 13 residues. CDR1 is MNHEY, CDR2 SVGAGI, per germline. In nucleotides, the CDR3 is TGTGCCAGCAGTTACGACAGCTCCTACGAGCAGTACTTC. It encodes CASSYDSSYEQYF.

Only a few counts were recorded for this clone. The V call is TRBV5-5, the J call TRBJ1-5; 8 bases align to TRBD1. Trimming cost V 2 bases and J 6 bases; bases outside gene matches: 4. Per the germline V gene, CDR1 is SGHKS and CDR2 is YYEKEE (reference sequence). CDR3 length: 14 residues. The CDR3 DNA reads TGTGCCAGCAGCTTAGGACAGGGTGCTCAGCCCCAGCATTTT. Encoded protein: CASSLGQGAQPQHF.

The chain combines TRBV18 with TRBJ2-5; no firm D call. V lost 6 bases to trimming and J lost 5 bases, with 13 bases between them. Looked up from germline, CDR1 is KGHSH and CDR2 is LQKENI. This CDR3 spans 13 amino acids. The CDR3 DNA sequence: TGTGCCAGCTCCCCATCGAAAGGGGAGACCCAGTACTTC. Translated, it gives CASSPSKGETQYF.

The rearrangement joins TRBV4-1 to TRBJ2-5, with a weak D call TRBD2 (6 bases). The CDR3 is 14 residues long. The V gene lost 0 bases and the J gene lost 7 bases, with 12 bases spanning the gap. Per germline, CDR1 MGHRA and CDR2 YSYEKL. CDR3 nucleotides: TGCGCCAGCAGCCAAGATCTGCAGGGAGGGACCCAGTACTTC. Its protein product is CASSQDLQGGTQYF.